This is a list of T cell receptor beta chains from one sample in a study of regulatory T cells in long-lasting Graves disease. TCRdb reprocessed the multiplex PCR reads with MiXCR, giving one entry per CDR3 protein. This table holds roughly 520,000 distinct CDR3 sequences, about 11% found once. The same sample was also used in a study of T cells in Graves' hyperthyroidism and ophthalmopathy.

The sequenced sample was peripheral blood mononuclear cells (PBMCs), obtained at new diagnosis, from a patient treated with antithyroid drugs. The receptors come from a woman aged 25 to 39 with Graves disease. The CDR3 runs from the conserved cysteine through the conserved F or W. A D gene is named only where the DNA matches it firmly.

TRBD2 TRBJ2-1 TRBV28 CASSGPVAGGRWYEQFF
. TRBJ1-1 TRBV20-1 CSAHSSTATREAFF
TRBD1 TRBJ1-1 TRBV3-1 CASSSRDRGNTEAFF
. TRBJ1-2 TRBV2 CASTRPGSNYGYTF
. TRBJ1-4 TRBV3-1 CASSQGTTTNEKLFF
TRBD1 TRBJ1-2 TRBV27 CASSFKGAYGYTF
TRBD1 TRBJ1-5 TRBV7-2 CASSSGQGKQQPQHF
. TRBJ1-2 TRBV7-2 CASSLGGFGYTF
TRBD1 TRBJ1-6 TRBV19 CASRHGTGSSPLHF
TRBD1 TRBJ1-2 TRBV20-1 CSARGQGFYGYTF
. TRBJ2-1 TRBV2 CASSGTYCNEQFF
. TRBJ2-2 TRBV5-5 CASSFRRSPNTGELFF
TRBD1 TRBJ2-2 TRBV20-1 CSAPRTGGNTGELFF
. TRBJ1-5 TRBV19 CASSRDTNGGQPQHF
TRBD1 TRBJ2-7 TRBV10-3 CAISFLPAWDRENYEQYF
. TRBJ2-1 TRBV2 CASSDRGLYNEQFF
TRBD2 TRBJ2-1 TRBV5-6 CASTDWGTSGRRQFF
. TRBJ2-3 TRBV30 CAWSVQGTDTQYF
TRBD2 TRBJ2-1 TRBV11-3 CASSIASGSYNEQFF
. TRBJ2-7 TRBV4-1 CASSQESRRGRVEQYF
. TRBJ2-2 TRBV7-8 CASSGVMWELFF
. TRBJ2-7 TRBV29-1 CSVLPSGLRVRGGEQYF
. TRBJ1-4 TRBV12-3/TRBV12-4 CASSLAGVPEKLFF
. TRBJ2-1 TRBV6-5 CASSYLRSRSSYNEQFF
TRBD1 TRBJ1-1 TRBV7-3 CASSLTTGVVNTEAFF
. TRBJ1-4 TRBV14 CASSQDGTTTNEKLFF
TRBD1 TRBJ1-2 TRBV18 CASSPGAGGNYGYTF
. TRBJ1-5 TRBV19 CASSITLRLGRQPQHF
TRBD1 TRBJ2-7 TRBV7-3 CASSLIGTGVNEQYF
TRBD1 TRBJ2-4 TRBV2 CASSINRGRGKNIQYF
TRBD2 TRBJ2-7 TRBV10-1 CASSGGLAGAQYF
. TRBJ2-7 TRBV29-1 CSAARGPSYEQYF
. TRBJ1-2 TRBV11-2 CASSLKQGRGYTF
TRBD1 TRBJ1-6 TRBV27 CASSVDYAGQANSPLHF
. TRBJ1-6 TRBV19 CASSIVLRGYSPLHF
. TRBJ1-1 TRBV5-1 CASSPGAWGAGSTEAFF
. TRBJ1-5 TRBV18 CASSLLEGSGNQPQHF
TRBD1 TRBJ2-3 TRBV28 CASRGQGRDTQYF
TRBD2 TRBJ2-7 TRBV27 CATGTSLYEQYF
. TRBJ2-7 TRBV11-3 CASSRGRGSYEQYF
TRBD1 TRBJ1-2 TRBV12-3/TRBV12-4 CASSPGQAIGYTF
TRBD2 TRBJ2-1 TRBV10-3 CATRGLAGGDEQFF
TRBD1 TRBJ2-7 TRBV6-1 CASRQGTGSSYEQYF
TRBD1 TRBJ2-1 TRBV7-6 CASSRGQGSYNEQFF
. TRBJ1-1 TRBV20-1 CSAAVGNTEAFF
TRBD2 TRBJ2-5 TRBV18 CASSLAGGPGETQYF
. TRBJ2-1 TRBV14 CASSQDISSWNPTEQFF
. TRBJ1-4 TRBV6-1 CASSAGASNEKLFF
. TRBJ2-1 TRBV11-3 CASRYGTEQFF
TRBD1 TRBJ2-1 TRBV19 CASSRLGQGVNEQFF
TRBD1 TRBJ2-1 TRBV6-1 CASSQPGQGGNEQFF
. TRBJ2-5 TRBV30 CACGGFQETQYF